These T cell receptor beta chains were read from a single sample in a study of blood T cell repertoires in COVID-19. The assay was immunoSEQ multiplex PCR, and TCRdb's table has in-frame clones only and misses some. This table holds around 300,000 clones, roughly 90% found once. The specimen was PBMCs or T cells enriched from blood (not recorded which). These receptors all come from a woman between 55 and 75 years old who had recovered from COVID-19. The CDR3 runs from the conserved cysteine through the conserved F or W. Fields, in order: V gene, clone size, J gene, D gene, CDR3 DNA, CDR3 protein. A D gene is named only where the DNA matches it firmly. Clone size is shown for a subset of rows, as once, few, many or a class of expanded clone.

v_gene: TRBV5-8; abundance: -; j_gene: TRBJ1-6; d_gene: -; CDR3nt: TGTGCCAGCTGGGGGCAGCATAATTCACCCCTCCACTTT; CDR3aa: CASWGQHNSPLHF
v_gene: TRBV19; abundance: -; j_gene: TRBJ2-7; d_gene: -; CDR3nt: TGTGCCAGTAGTTCGGCAGGGACCTACGAGCAGTACTTC; CDR3aa: CASSSAGTYEQYF
v_gene: TRBV5-1; abundance: -; j_gene: TRBJ2-7; d_gene: TRBD1; CDR3nt: TGCGCCAGCAGCCATACTACAGGGGTCGAGCAGTACTTC; CDR3aa: CASSHTTGVEQYF
v_gene: TRBV11-2; abundance: -; j_gene: TRBJ1-2; d_gene: -; CDR3nt: TGTGCCAGCTCCTCGGGGATTAACTATGGCTACACCTTC; CDR3aa: CASSSGINYGYTF
v_gene: TRBV20-1; abundance: -; j_gene: TRBJ1-1; d_gene: -; CDR3nt: TGCAGTGCTAGTCATCAGGGAACTGAAGCTTTCTTT; CDR3aa: CSASHQGTEAFF
v_gene: TRBV10-3; abundance: -; j_gene: TRBJ1-6; d_gene: TRBD1; CDR3nt: TGTGCCATCACGGCCAGGGGGACCGATTCACCCCTCCACTTT; CDR3aa: CAITARGTDSPLHF
v_gene: TRBV6-2/TRBV6-3; abundance: -; j_gene: TRBJ1-6; d_gene: -; CDR3nt: TGTGCCAGCAGTTCCCAGGTTGAGAGCTCCTATAATTCACCCCTCCACTTT; CDR3aa: CASSSQVESSYNSPLHF
v_gene: TRBV28; abundance: -; j_gene: TRBJ1-2; d_gene: TRBD1; CDR3nt: TGTGCCAGCAGTTTGAGGACAGGGGGCCCTCCAAATACAGGCTACACCTTC; CDR3aa: CASSLRTGGPPNTGYTF
v_gene: TRBV5-6; abundance: -; j_gene: TRBJ2-1; d_gene: -; CDR3nt: TGTGCCAGCAGCGAGACTGGCGGTGACAATGAGCAGTTCTTC; CDR3aa: CASSETGGDNEQFF
v_gene: TRBV27; abundance: -; j_gene: TRBJ1-2; d_gene: -; CDR3nt: TGTGCCAGCAGTTTATCAGGGGTCTATGGCTACACCTTC; CDR3aa: CASSLSGVYGYTF
v_gene: TRBV28; abundance: -; j_gene: TRBJ2-7; d_gene: -; CDR3nt: TGTGCCAGCAGTTTGTCGGGCTACGAGCAGTACTTC; CDR3aa: CASSLSGYEQYF
v_gene: TRBV19; abundance: once; j_gene: TRBJ2-6; d_gene: -; CDR3nt: TGTGCCAGTAGTATAGTAGAGGCCCCTGGGGCCAACGTCCTGACTTTC; CDR3aa: CASSIVEAPGANVLTF
v_gene: TRBV10-3; abundance: -; j_gene: TRBJ2-1; d_gene: TRBD2; CDR3nt: TGTGCCATCAGTGATAGTATTGGCGGGAGCGATGAGCAGTTCTTC; CDR3aa: CAISDSIGGSDEQFF
v_gene: TRBV6-5; abundance: -; j_gene: TRBJ2-3; d_gene: TRBD1; CDR3nt: TGTGCCGGAGCATACCGGGACAGGGGGAAAGAAGGCCGGTATTTT; CDR3aa: CAGAYRDRGKEGRYF
v_gene: TRBV5-1; abundance: -; j_gene: TRBJ1-1; d_gene: -; CDR3nt: TGCGCCAGCAGCTCCCTCGGTCCCATGAACACTGAAGCTTTCTTT; CDR3aa: CASSSLGPMNTEAFF
v_gene: TRBV5-1; abundance: -; j_gene: TRBJ1-2; d_gene: TRBD1; CDR3nt: TGCGCCAGCAGGACGGCACAGGGGGATGGCTACACCTTC; CDR3aa: CASRTAQGDGYTF
v_gene: TRBV9; abundance: -; j_gene: TRBJ1-2; d_gene: -; CDR3nt: TGTGCCAGCAGCGGCGGGGGGATTGGCGGCTACACCTTC; CDR3aa: CASSGGGIGGYTF
v_gene: TRBV5-1; abundance: -; j_gene: TRBJ2-3; d_gene: -; CDR3nt: TGCGCCAGCAGCTTGCAGGGTACAGATACGCAGTATTTT; CDR3aa: CASSLQGTDTQYF
v_gene: TRBV19; abundance: -; j_gene: TRBJ2-1; d_gene: -; CDR3nt: TGTGCCAGTAAAGGGGAGCGGGCGGCCTACAATGAGCAGTTCTTC; CDR3aa: CASKGERAAYNEQFF
v_gene: TRBV3-1/TRBV3-2; abundance: -; j_gene: TRBJ2-7; d_gene: -; CDR3nt: TGTGCCAGCAGCCAAGATTTGCTGGGAGAAGGCGAGCAGTACTTC; CDR3aa: CASSQDLLGEGEQYF
v_gene: TRBV5-1; abundance: -; j_gene: TRBJ1-1; d_gene: -; CDR3nt: TGCGCCAGCAGCCGCGCCCCGGGGAGGGGCGCTGAAGCTTTCTTT; CDR3aa: CASSRAPGRGAEAFF
v_gene: TRBV10-1; abundance: -; j_gene: TRBJ2-1; d_gene: TRBD2; CDR3nt: TGCGCCAGCAGCGGGGGGGTACATGAGCAGTTCTTC; CDR3aa: CASSGGVHEQFF
v_gene: TRBV28; abundance: -; j_gene: TRBJ1-2; d_gene: TRBD1; CDR3nt: TGTGCCAGCACGGGACAGGGGTATAGCTATGGCTACACCTTC; CDR3aa: CASTGQGYSYGYTF
v_gene: TRBV6-1; abundance: -; j_gene: TRBJ2-5; d_gene: -; CDR3nt: TGTGCCAGCAGTGAAGGTCAGGGTGGCGAGACCCAGTACTTC; CDR3aa: CASSEGQGGETQYF
v_gene: TRBV16; abundance: -; j_gene: TRBJ1-6; d_gene: TRBD1; CDR3nt: TGTGCCAGCAGCCAAAGAGGCAGGGGGCTCAATTCACCCCTCCACTTT; CDR3aa: CASSQRGRGLNSPLHF
v_gene: TRBV6-4; abundance: -; j_gene: TRBJ2-3; d_gene: -; CDR3nt: TGTGCCAGCAGTGACAGGGAGACAGATACGCAGTATTTT; CDR3aa: CASSDRETDTQYF